These 6 T cell receptor beta chains came from one sample sequenced in a study of shared clonotypes between healthy human individuals. Data came from immunoSEQ multiplex PCR; TCRdb stores just in-frame clones and leaves some out. The repertoire includes 550,000 to 800,000 clones, 90% of them detected once, and 30% to 35% sits in the top ten. Specimen: memory CD8+ T cells from PBMCs. Subset specified: CD45RO+ cells pooled with CCR7-negative TemRA cells. These receptors were taken from a man between 18 and 29 years old in good health. Some clones in this sample may be carry-over from other donors' samples.

Worth noting for this clone: The likely explanation is a read error, given a far larger clone one base away. The rearrangement joins TRBV15 to TRBJ1-3, with no clear D. Germline CDR1 reads LNHNV; CDR2 reads YYDKDF (reference sequence). CDR3 length equals 16 residues. The V gene lost 1 base and the J gene lost 1 base, with 11 bases spanning the gap. The CDR3 DNA reads TGTGCCACCAGCAGAGGTGGAGGAGATTCTGGAAACACCATATATTTT. It codes for CATSRGGGDSGNTIYF.

The chain uses TRBV30 and TRBJ2-2, with TRBD2 identical over 12 bases. The CDR3 spans 15 residues. The junction had 1 base not matched to a gene; V was cut back by 3 bases and J by 2 bases. Germline values: CDR1 GTSNPN, CDR2 SVGIG (reference sequence). CDR3 DNA sequence: TGTGCCTGGAGACTAGCGGGAGGTAACACCGGGGAGCTGTTTTTT. It yields the protein CAWRLAGGNTGELFF.

V gene TRBV2 combines with J gene TRBJ2-7; 8 bases are shared with TRBD1. V dropped 4 bases and J dropped 7; count of bases not matched to a gene: 6. Germline values: CDR1 SNHLY, CDR2 FYNNEI. This CDR3 has 13 amino acids. CDR3 DNA: TGTGCCAGCAGTGGAGGGACAGGTAGTGAGCAGTACTTC. It translates to CASSGGTGSEQYF.

J is TRBJ2-7 and V is TRBV29-1; TRBD2 aligns across 12 bases. J lost 6 bases, V lost 4 bases, and 4 bases had no gene match. The CDR3 has 13 amino acids. CDR1 is SQVTM, CDR2 ANQGSEA, per germline. The CDR3 DNA reads TGCAGCGTTGCTAGCGGGAGGGTTAGCGAGCAGTACTTC. Translation: CSVASGRVSEQYF.

CDR3 nucleotides: TGTGCCAGCAGTCCATCGAGCGGGACCTTTTCCTACGAGCAGTACTTC. This gives the protein CASSPSSGTFSYEQYF. The V gene is TRBV27, the J gene TRBJ2-7; TRBD2 matches at 7 bases. The germline V gene has CDR1 MNHEY and CDR2 SMNVEV (reference sequence). V gave up 5 bases and J gave up 1 base; unmatched junction bases: 11. This CDR3 contains 16 residues.

The count of this clone is one. V and J are TRBV9 and TRBJ2-1; no clear D gene. The CDR3 is 13 residues long. Germline values: CDR1 SGDLS, CDR2 YYNGEE. V lost 0 bases, J lost 9 bases, and 10 bases lay in between. The DNA for the CDR3 is TGTGCCAGCAGCGTAGGGTCTTACGGTGAGCAGTTCTTC. It yields the protein CASSVGSYGEQFF.